The clone carrying this T cell receptor (beta chain) was detected a few times. Its antigen is not identified. The sample comes from a study of T-cell memory formation after mild COVID-19. Study-wide background: Most TCR clusters belonged to a single donor. Study results and caveats: Of the contracting clones, CD4+ ones lay mainly in CM and EM, and CD8+ ones in EMRA.

Researchers used 5'RACE with constant-segment primers to make TCR alpha and TCR beta cDNA libraries that carry sample barcodes and UMIs. TCRdb used MiXCR to reprocess the 5' RACE reads, holding one entry per CDR3 protein. The repertoire consists of some 150,000 distinct CDR3 sequences, with 20% to 25% occurring once and the leading ten covering roughly 24%. Germline values: CDR1 LGHNA, CDR2 YSLEER. V lost 2 bases and J lost 2, with 11 bases in between. The CDR3 is made up of 15 amino acids. The sample comprised PBMCs or a T cell subset sorted from them (not recorded which). The clonotype was recovered from an adult woman who had mild COVID-19 (a few samples of this study predate the infection). Cell type and time point are not known. This chain links TRBV4-3 with TRBJ2-3; the D gene is possibly TRBD2 (6 bases). The chain's CDR3 is CASSQRAGYTDTQYF. The CDR3 DNA is TGCGCCAGCAGCCAACGGGCGGGATACACAGATACGCAGTATTTT.